This entry describes one TCR beta chain. The data are from a study of shared clonotypes between healthy human individuals. The CDR3 runs to 14 residues. Germline CDR1 SGHAT, CDR2 FQNNGV. V lost 5 bases and J lost 6; bases outside the gene matches: 7. The method was immunoSEQ multiplex PCR; TCRdb's version includes in-frame clones alone and lacks a portion of them. The data hold 2.3 million or so clones, with over 85% observed a single time. The sample taken for sequencing was naive CD4+ T cells from PBMCs. Subset indicated: CD45RA+ positively selected. The sequence was collected from a man younger than 35 in good health. Some clones in this sample may be carry-over from other donors' samples. The chain has TRBV11-2 and TRBJ2-1, with 7 bases fitting TRBD2. CDR3 bases: TGTGCCAGCAGCCCCGGGGGGACTTCCAATGAGCAGTTCTTC. This codes for CASSPGGTSNEQFF.